The text below deals with one TCR beta chain. The record originates from a study of T cells expressing NK-cell markers. The wider study: Cells sorted as CD3+CD56+NKG2C+, CD3+CD56+NKG2C- and CD3+CD56-NKG2C+ T cells supplied the TCR beta repertoires. Eight donors were sequenced, of whom seven were HCMV-seropositive, while the remaining one was HCMV-seronegative.

Germline V gene lookup returns CDR1 SGHTA and CDR2 FQGNSA. The CDR3 has 18 residues. UMIs accompanied the 5'RACE template switching by which TCR beta cDNA was made. Using the 5' RACE reads, TCRdb records one entry per CDR3 protein without DNA. Here the sample table reports a few hundred thousand distinct CDR3 sequences. This sequence originates from a man aged 18 to 69 in good health. The sample comprised blood T cells: a sorted CD56 or NKG2C T cell subset, CD4+ or CD8+ T cells, or bulk PBMC T cells (not recorded which). The chain carries TRBV7-2 and TRBJ2-1; TCRdb outputs TRBD1, but without DNA this stays unchecked. The CDR3 region is CASSLARGGGGIGHEQFF.